The 26 T cell receptor beta chains listed next were all sequenced from one sample in a study of T-cell reconstitution after alpha-beta-depleted transplantation in children. Using unique molecular identifiers, the investigators prepared the TCRbeta library. TCRdb used MiXCR to reprocess the PCR reads, holding one entry per CDR3 protein. The sample gives hundreds of thousands of distinct CDR3 sequences, around a sixth of which show up once; 0.8% to 1.1% is in the top ten. Here the sequenced sample was PBMCs from the stem cell graft donor, taken from the stem cell graft. Receptors originate from a human donor who donated a stem cell graft to a child with acute myeloid leukemia.

This clonotype appeared many times. The chain combines TRBV10-3 with TRBJ2-7; possibly TRBD2 for D (5 bases). The ends were cut back, 10 bases at V and 0 bases at J, with 10 bases in the middle. This CDR3 region has 12 residues. Germline lookup yields CDR1 ENHRY and CDR2 SYGVKD. This CDR3 is CATLGSSYEQYF. The CDR3 region has the DNA TGTGCCACTCTGGGGAGCTCCTACGAGCAGTACTTC.

At least ten counts were recorded for this clonotype. The chain links TRBV20-1 to TRBJ2-3; TRBD2 matches 10 bases. The CDR3 totals 15 residues. Unmatched junction bases numbered 7, after V lost 5 bases and J lost 2 bases. The germline V gene has CDR1 DFQATT and CDR2 SNEGSKA (reference sequence). The CDR3, as DNA: TGCAGTGCTTGGGCGCTAGCGGGGGTCACAGATACGCAGTATTTT. Translating gives CSAWALAGVTDTQYF.

The sample holds a few counts of this clonotype. The chain has TRBV11-2 and TRBJ2-3; 10 bases map to TRBD1. Germline-derived CDR1 and CDR2 are SGHAT and FQNNGV. This CDR3 is 17 amino acids long. V lost 5 bases to trimming and J lost 4 bases; unmatched junction nucleotides: 12. The CDR3 nucleotides read TGTGCCAGCAGCGATGACGGGGGACAGGGGACCGCAGATACGCAGTATTTT. Protein sequence: CASSDDGGQGTADTQYF.

At least ten counts were recorded for this clonotype. Written as DNA, the CDR3 is TGCAGTGCTAGAGCCTCAAACACAGATACGCAGTATTTT. It specifies CSARASNTDTQYF. The chain recombines TRBV20-1 with TRBJ2-3; D uncertain. The CDR3 is made up of 13 amino acids. CDR1 is DFQATT and CDR2 is SNEGSKA in the germline V gene (reference sequence). V shed 1 base and J shed 2 bases, with 7 bases lying between them.

This clonotype was seen ten or more times. The V call is TRBV29-1, the J call TRBJ1-1; D may be TRBD1 (6 bases). The CDR3 covers 13 residues. Germline V CDR1 and CDR2: SQVTM, ANQGSEA. Trimming stripped 8 bases from V and 3 bases from J, with 16 bases between. CDR3 nucleotides: TGCAGCTTCTCCGCCGGGGGCGACACTGAAGCTTTCTTT. Protein sequence: CSFSAGGDTEAFF.

Many counts were recorded for this clonotype. The chain carries TRBV12-3 or TRBV12-4 and TRBJ2-1; 11 bases line up with TRBD2. The CDR3 sequence is 16 residues long. The ends lost 5 bases at V and 4 bases at J; junction bases unmatched: 7. CDR3 coding DNA: TGTGCCAGCAGTGCCCCCGGGACTAGCGGATACAATGAGCAGTTCTTC. It codes for CASSAPGTSGYNEQFF.

This chain uses TRBV7-2 with TRBJ1-2; D is possibly TRBD1 (5 bases). From germline, CDR1 is SGHTA and CDR2 FQGNSA. The CDR3 runs to 14 residues. V lost 5 bases and J 7 bases, leaving 17 bases between the germline ends. CDR3 residues: CASSPSAGTFGYTF. The CDR3 coding sequence is TGTGCCAGCAGCCCTAGTGCCGGGACCTTTGGCTACACCTTC.

There are many counts of this clonotype. V is TRBV20-1 and J is TRBJ2-3; no definite D call. This CDR3 is built from 11 residues. Trimming shortened V by 1 base and J by 4 bases, and 3 bases separated the two germline ends. The germline gives CDR1 DFQATT, CDR2 SNEGSKA (reference sequence). The CDR3 sequence: CSARGSDTQYF. In DNA form, the CDR3 reads TGCAGTGCTAGAGGCTCAGATACGCAGTATTTT.

The table lists this clonotype with a few counts. The CDR3 region is CASSGTGWNNQPQHF. CDR3 nucleotides: TGTGCCAGCAGCGGGACAGGGTGGAATAATCAGCCCCAGCATTTT. The chain carries TRBV7-2 and TRBJ1-5; 9 bases match TRBD1. Trimming at V came to 5 bases and at J to 4 bases, leaving 6 bases not matched to a gene. CDR3 length: 15 amino acids. Germline CDR1 SGHTA, CDR2 FQGNSA.

This clonotype was counted many times. The V call is TRBV27, the J call TRBJ2-5; no reliable D call. V lost 3 bases, J lost 5 bases, and 10 bases lay in between. In germline, CDR1 is MNHEY, CDR2 SMNVEV (reference sequence). The CDR3 runs 13 residues. The CDR3 region is CASSFGSSETQYF. CDR3 bases: TGTGCCAGCAGTTTCGGTAGCTCTGAGACCCAGTACTTC.

The chain carries TRBV7-6 and TRBJ2-7; D is possibly TRBD2 (5 bases). Looked up from germline, CDR1 is SGHVS and CDR2 is FNYEAQ. The CDR3 is made up of 15 amino acids. V lost 5 bases and J lost 1, with 15 bases in between. As DNA, the CDR3 is TGTGCCAGCAGCCTAGACGGAGGAAGTTCCTACGAGCAGTACGTC. Its protein is CASSLDGGSSYEQYV.

This clonotype was observed at least ten times. The rearrangement links TRBV20-1 to TRBJ2-1, with D unresolved. The CDR3 has 17 amino acids. V gave up 6 bases and J gave up 2 bases, with 23 bases separating them. Germline lookup yields CDR1 DFQATT and CDR2 SNEGSKA (reference sequence). The CDR3 DNA reads TGCAGTGCCGATCCTGTCGTGTCTAGTAGAGCCTACAATGAGCAGTTCTTC. Translating gives CSADPVVSSRAYNEQFF.

The V and J genes are TRBV7-2 and TRBJ2-7, with 11 bases identical to TRBD1. V lost 7 bases to trimming and J lost 4 bases; unmatched junction nucleotides: 6. Germline CDR1 reads SGHTA; CDR2 reads FQGNSA. The CDR3 covers 14 residues. CDR3 amino acids: CASTPDRGLYEQYF. CDR3 nucleotide sequence: TGTGCCAGCACCCCGGACAGGGGGCTATACGAGCAGTACTTC.

This chain links TRBV6-1 with TRBJ1-5; D unclear. Germline V gives CDR1 MNHNS, CDR2 SASEGT. V was cut by 2 bases and J by 3 bases, with 5 bases left in between. This CDR3 has 13 amino acids. DNA of the CDR3: TGTGCCAGCAGTGAAAGCTACAATCAGCCCCAGCATTTT. Translation: CASSESYNQPQHF.

This clonotype was observed at least ten times. The chain is built from TRBV20-1 and TRBJ2-3; 10 bases match TRBD1. Germline V gene lookup returns CDR1 DFQATT and CDR2 SNEGSKA (reference sequence). The CDR3 contains 15 residues. V shed 3 bases and J 5 bases; nucleotides not matched to a gene: 8. CDR3 nucleotides: TGCAGTGCTAGCCGCCGACAGGGGGCCAAAGATACGCAGTATTTT. It is translated as CSASRRQGAKDTQYF.

This clonotype was seen many times. The chain recombines TRBV20-1 with TRBJ1-6; 8 nucleotides align to TRBD1. CDR1 is DFQATT and CDR2 is SNEGSKA in the germline V gene (reference sequence). The trim removed 6 bases at V and 7 bases at J, leaving 5 bases unmatched. CDR3 size: 13 residues. The DNA for the CDR3 is TGCAGTGCCCGGACAGGGTTCAATTCACCCCTCCACTTT. Residues: CSARTGFNSPLHF.

The chain is built from TRBV20-1 and TRBJ1-2; D not certain. The CDR3 is 12 residues long. Trimming shortened V by 4 bases and J by 7 bases, and 13 bases separated the two germline ends. Germline V lookup: CDR1 DFQATT, CDR2 SNEGSKA (reference sequence). This CDR3 is CSATQRGTGYTF. The CDR3 region has the DNA TGCAGTGCTACGCAGCGAGGCACTGGCTACACCTTC.

This clonotype was seen ten or more times. V gene TRBV29-1 combines with J gene TRBJ2-5; D gene ambiguous. The germline V and J ends were trimmed by 0 bases and 7 bases, with 18 bases remaining between them. This CDR3 contains 15 residues. The V gene's germline CDR1 is SQVTM and CDR2 ANQGSEA. DNA for the CDR3: TGCAGCGTTGAAGATGGGCAGGTAGCATCAGGGACCCAGTACTTC. As protein: CSVEDGQVASGTQYF. Full variable domain (outside the CDR3, taken from reference TRBV29-1 and TRBJ2-5): SAVISQKPSRDICQRGTSLTIQCQVDSQVTMMFWYRQQPGQSLTLIATANQGSEATYESGFVIDKFPISRPNLTFSTLTVSNMSPEDSSIYLCSVEDGQVASGTQYFGPGTRLLVL.

Only a few counts were recorded for this clonotype. This chain connects TRBV20-1 to TRBJ2-2; TRBD1 is a possible D gene (6 bases). The V gene lost 5 bases and the J gene lost 1 base, with 11 bases spanning the gap. The CDR3 has 14 residues. The germline CDR1 and CDR2 sequences are DFQATT and SNEGSKA (reference sequence). This CDR3 reads CSAGTRGNTGELFF. CDR3 DNA sequence: TGCAGTGCTGGGACCAGGGGGAACACCGGGGAGCTGTTTTTT.

This clonotype came up many times. V gene TRBV24-1 combines with J gene TRBJ2-2, with D possibly matching TRBD1 (5 bases). CDR1 and CDR2 from the germline V gene are KGHDR and SFDVKD. The CDR3 sequence is 13 residues long. V was cut by 5 bases and J by 3 bases, with 6 bases left in between. CDR3 DNA: TGTGCCACCAGTGTGACAGACACCGGGGAGCTGTTTTTT. Its translation: CATSVTDTGELFF.

The chain carries TRBV11-2 and TRBJ2-1; D might be TRBD1 (6 bases). This CDR3 comprises 18 residues. V was shortened by 0 bases and J by 0 bases, with 15 bases between the two germline ends. Germline CDR1 reads SGHAT; CDR2 reads FQNNGV. The DNA of the CDR3 is TGTGCCAGCAGCTTAGATCCAGGACAGATTTACTCCTACAATGAGCAGTTCTTC. Its translation is CASSLDPGQIYSYNEQFF.

This chain uses TRBV5-1 with TRBJ2-3; D is ambiguous. Germline V gives CDR1 SGHRS, CDR2 YFSETQ. V was clipped by 0 bases and J by 5 bases, with 13 bases between them. The CDR3 has 15 amino acids. The CDR3 DNA reads TGCGCCAGCAGCTTGGAGGCCCCTGAAATAGATACGCAGTATTTT. This gives the protein CASSLEAPEIDTQYF.

This clonotype came up a few times. The rearrangement uses TRBV20-1 and TRBJ2-1; 7 nucleotides match TRBD1. CDR3 size: 16 residues. Germline V CDR1 and CDR2: DFQATT, SNEGSKA (reference sequence). J was trimmed by 5 bases and V by 0 bases; bases with no gene match: 10. CDR3 loop: CSARDLPTGWDNEQFF. The CDR3 bases are TGCAGTGCTAGAGATCTACCGACAGGGTGGGACAATGAGCAGTTCTTC.

This chain connects TRBV5-1 to TRBJ1-1; 8 nucleotides agree with TRBD1. V trimming: 0 bases; J trimming: 1 base; junction bases outside the gene matches: 8. Germline CDR1 SGHRS, CDR2 YFSETQ. The CDR3 has 17 residues. CDR3 region: CASSLGTGGVRNTEAFF. The CDR3 DNA reads TGCGCCAGCAGCTTGGGAACAGGGGGTGTTCGGAACACTGAAGCTTTCTTT.

The genes are TRBV7-7 and TRBJ2-1; TRBD2 matches at 14 bases. CDR1 is SSHAT and CDR2 is FNYEAQ in the germline V gene (reference sequence). Trimming at V came to 5 bases and at J to 4 bases, leaving 7 bases not matched to a gene. The CDR3 contains 17 residues. The CDR3 coding sequence is TGTGCCAGCAGCCCCTGGACTAGCGGGGGGCTTTACAATGAGCAGTTCTTC. This sequence encodes CASSPWTSGGLYNEQFF.

This chain joins TRBV4-3 and TRBJ2-5; D unresolved. CDR3 length: 13 residues. V lost 2 bases and J 5 bases, leaving 9 bases between the germline ends. Per the germline V gene, CDR1 is LGHNA and CDR2 is YSLEER. The CDR3: CASSQMVRETQYF. CDR3 nucleotides: TGCGCCAGCAGCCAAATGGTGAGGGAGACCCAGTACTTC.